The clone carrying this TCR beta chain was counted between two and nine times. Its antigen is still unknown. The data are from a study of CD8+ T cells in alopecia areata. Study-level findings and limits: Especially in alopecia totalis/universalis, lesional scalp showed greater clonality than normal scalp did. Shared TCR sequences were less clear between patients than in mice, possibly partly from HLA diversity.

Peripheral blood, together with lesional scalp punch biopsies, was collected from alopecia areata patients. From PBMCs, CD4+ and CD8+ T cells were sorted. Germline CDR1 reads SQVTM; CDR2 reads ANQGSEA. This CDR3 is 14 amino acids long. The V and J ends lost 6 bases and 6 bases respectively, with 18 bases between them. Sequencing used cDNA as its template, made by extracting RNA and reverse transcribing it. TCRdb's copy holds only in-frame clones and misses some; the assay was immunoSEQ multiplex PCR. Of fewer than 100,000 clones in the sample, 35% to 45% were seen once. Sequenced: CD4+ T cells sorted from blood. The TCR comes from a human donor with alopecia areata. This chain connects TRBV29-1 to TRBJ1-5; the D gene is possibly TRBD1 (6 bases). In nucleotides, the CDR3 is TGCAGCGTCGCCAAAACGGGGGCCGGTCAGCCCCAGCATTTT. This gives the protein CSVAKTGAGQPQHF.